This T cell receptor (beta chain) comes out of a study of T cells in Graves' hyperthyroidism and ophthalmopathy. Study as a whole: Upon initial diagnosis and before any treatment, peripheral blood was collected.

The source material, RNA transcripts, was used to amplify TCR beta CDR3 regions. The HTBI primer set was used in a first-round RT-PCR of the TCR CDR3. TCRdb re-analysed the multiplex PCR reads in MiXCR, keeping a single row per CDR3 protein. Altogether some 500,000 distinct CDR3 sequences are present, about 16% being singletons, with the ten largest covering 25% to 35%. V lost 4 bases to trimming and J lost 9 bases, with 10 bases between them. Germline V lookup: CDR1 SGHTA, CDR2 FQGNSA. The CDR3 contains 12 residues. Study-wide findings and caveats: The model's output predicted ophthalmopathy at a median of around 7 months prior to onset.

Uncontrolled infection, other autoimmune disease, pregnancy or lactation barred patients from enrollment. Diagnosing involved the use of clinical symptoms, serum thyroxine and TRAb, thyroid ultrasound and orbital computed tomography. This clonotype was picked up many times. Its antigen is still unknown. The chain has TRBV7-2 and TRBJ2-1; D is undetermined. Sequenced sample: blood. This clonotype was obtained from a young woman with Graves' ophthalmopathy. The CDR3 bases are TGTGCCAGCAGCTCCGGACGTGGTGAGCAGTTCTTC. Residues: CASSSGRGEQFF.